This TCR beta chain was recovered during a study of blood T cell repertoires in COVID-19. Study-level information: There were acute and convalescent COVID-19 samples, and they came from the United States, Italy and Spain. The cDNA or gDNA used as material had been derived from T cells, B-cell-depleted T cells, or PBMCs.

Authors' processing steps: Estimates of nucleated cell counts were drawn from the amplification of reference gene primers. Assay: immunoSEQ multiplex PCR; the TCRdb copy retains only in-frame clones and omits some. That table supplies the V and J calls and clone size; D and trimming were determined from the DNA. The profile shows around 270,000 clones, over 75% of them singletons. The germline V and J ends were trimmed by 4 bases and 0 bases, with 13 bases remaining between them. Germline V CDR1 and CDR2: SGHVS, FQNEAQ. CDR3 length equals 16 residues. Membership in each cohort depended on participant-reported clinical history.

The receptor was isolated from a middle-aged woman who had been exposed to COVID-19. The genes are TRBV7-8 and TRBJ1-5; no reliable D call. The sequencing input was PBMCs or T cells enriched from blood (not recorded which). The CDR3 DNA sequence: TGTGCCAGCAGCTCCCTCCCGGGTTATAGCAATCAGCCCCAGCATTTT. Translation gives CASSSLPGYSNQPQHF.